The clone carrying this T cell receptor (beta chain) occurred a few times. Its antigen is not known. The authors ran a second PCR of 7 to 11 cycles using a sample-barcoded 5' primer and a J-beta primer mix. Every individual sample yielded 2.5 million or more paired-end reads (each containing CDR3). TCRdb called the 5' RACE reads again in MiXCR, with one record for every CDR3 protein. The sample lists roughly 1.9 million distinct CDR3 sequences; 35% to 50% were seen once. The source of the sample is a study of blood T cells in healthy people across ages. General study results and limits: Changes seen in expanded clonotypes were possibly confounded by donor CMV status left unknown.

Germline CDR1 is SGHTA and CDR2 is FQGNSA. With 5 bases clipped from V and 2 bases from J, the junction kept 6 bases outside the gene matches. The CDR3 runs 16 residues. Sequenced: blood. This rearrangement joins TRBV7-2 to TRBJ2-3, with 11 bases aligning to TRBD2. The receptor comes from a human donor in good health. CDR3 region: CASSASSGGNTDTQYF. CDR3 DNA: TGTGCCAGCAGCGCCTCTAGCGGGGGGAACACAGATACGCAGTATTTT.